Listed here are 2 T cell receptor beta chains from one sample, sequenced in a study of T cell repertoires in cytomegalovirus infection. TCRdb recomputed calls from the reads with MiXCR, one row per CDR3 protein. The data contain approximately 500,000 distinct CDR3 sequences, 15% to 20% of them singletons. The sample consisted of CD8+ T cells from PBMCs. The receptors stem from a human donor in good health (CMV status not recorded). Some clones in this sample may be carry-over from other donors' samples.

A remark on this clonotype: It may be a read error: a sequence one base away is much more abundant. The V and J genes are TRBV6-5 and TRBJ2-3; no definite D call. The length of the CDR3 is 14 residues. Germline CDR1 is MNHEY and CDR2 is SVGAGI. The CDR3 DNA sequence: TGTGACAGCAGTTACTCGCTAATCCTTACCCCGCAGTATTTT. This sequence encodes CDSSYSLILTPQYF.

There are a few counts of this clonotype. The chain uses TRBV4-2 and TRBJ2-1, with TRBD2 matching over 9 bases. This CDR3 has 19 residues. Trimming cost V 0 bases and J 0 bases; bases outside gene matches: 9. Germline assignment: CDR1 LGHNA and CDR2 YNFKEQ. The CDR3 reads CASSQERGRAWGSYNEQFF. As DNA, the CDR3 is TGTGCCAGCAGCCAAGAGCGCGGGAGGGCCTGGGGCTCCTACAATGAGCAGTTCTTC.